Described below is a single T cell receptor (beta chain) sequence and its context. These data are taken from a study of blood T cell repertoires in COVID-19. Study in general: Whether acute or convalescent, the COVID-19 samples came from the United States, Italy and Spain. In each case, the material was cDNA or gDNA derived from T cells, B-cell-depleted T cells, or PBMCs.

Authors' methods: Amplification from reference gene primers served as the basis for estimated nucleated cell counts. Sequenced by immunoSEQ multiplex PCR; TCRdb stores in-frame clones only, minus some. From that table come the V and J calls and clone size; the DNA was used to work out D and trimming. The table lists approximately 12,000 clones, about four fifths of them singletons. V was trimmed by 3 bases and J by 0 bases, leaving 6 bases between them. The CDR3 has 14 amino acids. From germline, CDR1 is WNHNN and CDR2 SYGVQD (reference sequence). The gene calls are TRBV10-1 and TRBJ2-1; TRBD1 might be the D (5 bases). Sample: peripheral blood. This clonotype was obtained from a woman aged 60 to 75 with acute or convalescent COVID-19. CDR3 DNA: TGCGCCAGCAGTGAAGGGGACTCCTACAATGAGCAGTTCTTC. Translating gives CASSEGDSYNEQFF.